This TCR beta chain originates from a study of T-cell reconstitution after alpha-beta-depleted transplantation in children. The CDR3 has 18 amino acids. Trimming left V 1 base short and J 4 bases short, with 17 bases between. Germline loops: CDR1 KGHSH, CDR2 LQKENI. With regard to this clonotype: Its matching antigen is unknown.

The TCRbeta library was prepared with unique molecular identifiers. One entry per CDR3 protein, called by TCRdb with MiXCR from the PCR reads. The repertoire holds about 980,000 distinct CDR3 sequences, about 29% seen once, with over 25% in the top ten. Study results and limitations: Alpha-beta T cells present about two months after transplant were reported to originate from several hundred expanded graft clones.

This chain connects TRBV18 to TRBJ1-6, with D possibly TRBD1 on 6 matching bases. This sequence was found in a boy younger than two who had a stem cell transplant for SCID, so the T cells may come from the graft donor. The sequencing used PBMCs, mostly from graft donor cells, collected 360 days after TCRalphabeta/CD19-depleted stem cell transplant. The CDR3 loop is CASSPLSQGLRYNSPLHF. The CDR3 DNA reads as TGTGCCAGCTCACCACTAAGTCAGGGGTTGCGGTATAATTCACCCCTCCACTTT.